The 13 T cell receptor beta chains in this list originate from one sample, sequenced in a study of blood T cells in healthy people across ages. Next came a second PCR, run for about 6 to 12 cycles, which used a sample-barcoded 5' primer along with a J-beta primer mix. TCRdb analysed the 5' RACE reads with MiXCR anew, one entry per CDR3 protein. The sample carries around 1,100,000 distinct CDR3 sequences, about two fifths recorded once. Input material: blood. These receptors came from a man between 18 and 35 years old in good health.

The chain couples TRBV4-3 to TRBJ1-1, with D hard to call. With 0 bases removed from V and 2 bases from J, the gap between germline ends came to 10 bases. The CDR3 has 15 amino acids. Germline loops: CDR1 LGHNA, CDR2 YSLEER. CDR3 in amino acids: CASSQERNRNTEAFF. The CDR3 DNA reads as TGCGCCAGCAGCCAAGAAAGGAACCGCAACACTGAAGCTTTCTTT.

V gene TRBV4-2 combines with J gene TRBJ1-1; D not resolved. This CDR3 comprises 16 residues. Trimming pared 0 bases from V and 4 bases from J, leaving 15 bases between. CDR1 and CDR2 (germline): LGHNA, YNFKEQ. The CDR3 is CASSQDFYRRATEAFF. The CDR3, as DNA: TGTGCCAGCAGCCAAGATTTTTATAGGCGGGCCACTGAAGCTTTCTTT.

This clonotype has only a few counts. V and J are TRBV2 and TRBJ2-5; D is perhaps TRBD2 (6 bases). V was shortened by 11 bases and J by 5 bases, with 18 bases between the two germline ends. This CDR3 comprises 13 residues. Germline V gene data show CDR1 as SNHLY and CDR2 as FYNNEI. Written as DNA, the CDR3 is TGTGCCTGGGTTGTTGCGGGGCCTGAGACCCAGTACTTC. Protein sequence: CAWVVAGPETQYF.

V is TRBV12-3 or TRBV12-4 and J is TRBJ2-5; TRBD2 matches at 10 bases. This CDR3 has 17 residues. The trim removed 3 bases at V and 5 bases at J, leaving 12 bases unmatched. The CDR3 DNA is TGTGCCAGCAGTTTGAGCCTAGCGGGGGTTGGAGGGGAGACCCAGTACTTC. Amino acid sequence: CASSLSLAGVGGETQYF.

In this sample, this clonotype turned up once. This chain uses TRBV4-3 with TRBJ1-6; D not certain. Germline V gives CDR1 LGHNA, CDR2 YSLEER. V lost 3 bases, J lost 6 bases, and 12 bases lay in between. CDR3 length equals 15 residues. The CDR3 DNA is TGCGCCAGCAGCCAGGAAAGGTTCTCTAATTCACCCCTCCACTTT. Encoded protein: CASSQERFSNSPLHF.

The genes are TRBV6-1 and TRBJ1-5; weak D call: TRBD1 (6 bases). The V gene's germline CDR1 is MNHNS and CDR2 SASEGT. The V end was cut by 0 bases, the J end by 2 bases, with 8 bases between. The CDR3 extends over 15 amino acids. CDR3 sequence: CASSEARQGNQPQHF. The CDR3 DNA reads as TGTGCCAGCAGTGAAGCCAGACAGGGCAATCAGCCCCAGCATTTT.

The chain recombines TRBV6-2 or TRBV6-3 with TRBJ2-2, with D tentatively TRBD1 (6 bases). The V and J ends lost 6 bases and 6 bases respectively, with 14 bases between them. CDR1 and CDR2 (germline): MNHEY, SVGEGT. The length of the CDR3 is 14 residues. The CDR3 sequence: CASRKQGLAGELFF. CDR3 sequence (DNA): TGTGCCAGCAGGAAACAGGGATTAGCCGGGGAGCTGTTTTTT.

This chain joins TRBV29-1 and TRBJ1-1, with 7 bases aligning to TRBD1. CDR1 is SQVTM, CDR2 ANQGSEA, per germline. After removal of 6 bases from V and 0 bases from J, the junction contained 13 bases not matched to a gene. The CDR3 loop spans 16 amino acids. The CDR3 loop is CSVLSAPGQMNTEAFF. CDR3 in DNA: TGCAGCGTGTTGTCAGCACCGGGACAGATGAACACTGAAGCTTTCTTT.

CDR3: CATSDPGTGLDQPQHF. The CDR3 DNA sequence: TGTGCCACCAGTGATCCCGGGACAGGGCTCGATCAGCCCCAGCATTTT. The chain links TRBV24-1 to TRBJ1-5; 9 bases map to TRBD1. Germline V gene lookup returns CDR1 KGHDR and CDR2 SFDVKD. J was trimmed by 5 bases and V by 3 bases; bases with no gene match: 7. This CDR3 contains 16 residues.

This clonotype has only a few counts. The V gene is TRBV5-1, the J gene TRBJ1-4; D is unresolved. Germline CDR1 reads SGHRS; CDR2 reads YFSETQ. The germline V and J ends were trimmed by 3 bases and 8 bases, with 8 bases remaining between them. This CDR3 has 12 residues. CDR3 coding DNA: TGCGCCAGCAGCTCCGACACGGAAAAACTGTTTTTT. Translating gives CASSSDTEKLFF.

The J gene is TRBJ1-5, the V gene TRBV6-6; tentative D call: TRBD1 (5 bases). Per the germline V gene, CDR1 is MNHNY and CDR2 is SVGAGI (reference sequence). With 5 bases removed from V and 0 bases from J, the gap between germline ends came to 17 bases. The CDR3 sequence is 17 residues long. The CDR3 DNA reads TGTGCCAGCAGTACCCCCGGGGGGAGTAATAGCAATCAGCCCCAGCATTTT. Protein product: CASSTPGGSNSNQPQHF.

The chain uses TRBV20-1 and TRBJ2-3, with D possibly being TRBD2 (6 bases). Germline CDR1 reads DFQATT; CDR2 reads SNEGSKA (reference sequence). The length of the CDR3 is 15 residues. V gave up 0 bases and J gave up 0 bases, with 10 bases separating them. This CDR3 reads CSARDPGSSTDTQYF. The CDR3 DNA reads TGCAGTGCTAGAGATCCCGGGAGTAGCACAGATACGCAGTATTTT.

To note about this clonotype: The junction departs from germline at one end; a sequencing error may be responsible. V is TRBV12-3 or TRBV12-4 and J is TRBJ2-3; D gene unclear. This CDR3 spans 12 amino acids. The CDR3 is CASSLSSDTEYF. CDR3 bases: TGTGCCAGCAGTTTAAGTTCAGATACGGAGTATTTT.